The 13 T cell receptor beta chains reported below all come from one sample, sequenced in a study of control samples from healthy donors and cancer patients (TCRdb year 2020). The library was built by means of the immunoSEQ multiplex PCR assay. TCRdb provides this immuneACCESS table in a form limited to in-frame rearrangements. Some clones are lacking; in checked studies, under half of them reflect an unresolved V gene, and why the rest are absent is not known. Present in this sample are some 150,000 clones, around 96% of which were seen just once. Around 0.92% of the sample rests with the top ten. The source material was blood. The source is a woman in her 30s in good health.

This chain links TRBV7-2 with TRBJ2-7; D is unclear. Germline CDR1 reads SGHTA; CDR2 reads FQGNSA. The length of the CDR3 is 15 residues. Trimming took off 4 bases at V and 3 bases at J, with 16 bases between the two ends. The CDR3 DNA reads TGTGCCAGCAGCTCCGCTTCCCTAGGGAACTACGAGCAGTACTTC. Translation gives CASSSASLGNYEQYF.

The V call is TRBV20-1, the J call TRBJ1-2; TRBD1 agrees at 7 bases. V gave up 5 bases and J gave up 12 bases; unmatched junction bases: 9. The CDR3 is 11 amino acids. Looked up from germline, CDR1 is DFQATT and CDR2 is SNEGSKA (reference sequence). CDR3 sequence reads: CSASGQQSNTF. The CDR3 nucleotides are TGCAGTGCTTCGGGACAGCAGTCGAACACCTTC.

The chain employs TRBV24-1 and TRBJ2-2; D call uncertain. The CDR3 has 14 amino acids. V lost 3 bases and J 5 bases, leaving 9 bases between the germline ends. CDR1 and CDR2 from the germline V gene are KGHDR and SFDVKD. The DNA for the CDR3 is TGTGCCACCAGTGATGAGACAACTACCGGGGAGCTGTTTTTT. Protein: CATSDETTTGELFF.

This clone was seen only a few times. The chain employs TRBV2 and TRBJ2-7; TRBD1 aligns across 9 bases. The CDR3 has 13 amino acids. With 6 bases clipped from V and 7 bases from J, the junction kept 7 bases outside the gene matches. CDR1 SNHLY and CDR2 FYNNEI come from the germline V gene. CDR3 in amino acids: CASRDGQGNEQYF. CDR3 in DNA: TGTGCCAGCAGAGACGGACAGGGGAATGAGCAGTACTTC.

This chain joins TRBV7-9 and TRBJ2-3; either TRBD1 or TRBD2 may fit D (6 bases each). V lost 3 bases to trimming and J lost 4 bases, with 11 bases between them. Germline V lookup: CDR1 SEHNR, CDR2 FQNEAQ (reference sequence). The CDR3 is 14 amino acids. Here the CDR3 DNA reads TGTGCCAGCAGCTTCAAGGGGGGCGCAGATACGCAGTATTTT. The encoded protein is CASSFKGGADTQYF.

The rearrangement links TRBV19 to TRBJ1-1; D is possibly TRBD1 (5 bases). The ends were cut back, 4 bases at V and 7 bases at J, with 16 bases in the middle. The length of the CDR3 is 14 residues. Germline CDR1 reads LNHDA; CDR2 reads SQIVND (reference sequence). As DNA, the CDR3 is TGTGCCAGTAGTACCTATACCGGGGCAAGTGAAGCTTTCTTT. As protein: CASSTYTGASEAFF.

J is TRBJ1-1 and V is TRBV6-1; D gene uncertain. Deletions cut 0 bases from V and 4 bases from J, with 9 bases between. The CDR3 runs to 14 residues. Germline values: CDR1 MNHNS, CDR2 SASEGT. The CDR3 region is CASSEAGRVTEAFF. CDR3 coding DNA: TGTGCCAGCAGTGAAGCAGGGAGGGTCACTGAAGCTTTCTTT.

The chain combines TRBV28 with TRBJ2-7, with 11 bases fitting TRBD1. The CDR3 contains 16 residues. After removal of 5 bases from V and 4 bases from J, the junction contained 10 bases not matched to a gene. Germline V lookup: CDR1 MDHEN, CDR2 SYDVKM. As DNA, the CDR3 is TGTGCCAGCAGTATCACCTCCGGGACAGGGGGGTACGAGCAGTACTTC. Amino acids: CASSITSGTGGYEQYF.

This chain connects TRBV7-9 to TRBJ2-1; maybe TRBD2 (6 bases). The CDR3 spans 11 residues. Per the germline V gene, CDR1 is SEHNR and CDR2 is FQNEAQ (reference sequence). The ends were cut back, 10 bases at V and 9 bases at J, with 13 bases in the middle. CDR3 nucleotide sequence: TGTGCCACCGGGACTTCCAGTGAGCAGTTCTTC. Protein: CATGTSSEQFF.

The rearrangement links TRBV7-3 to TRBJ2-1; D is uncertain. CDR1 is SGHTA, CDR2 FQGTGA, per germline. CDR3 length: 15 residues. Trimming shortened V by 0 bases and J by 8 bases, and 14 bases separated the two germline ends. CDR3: CASSLTSSRFDEQFF. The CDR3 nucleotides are TGTGCCAGCAGCTTAACTAGTTCCAGATTCGATGAGCAGTTCTTC. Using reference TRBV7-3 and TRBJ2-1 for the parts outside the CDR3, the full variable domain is GAGVSQTPSNKVTEKGKYVELRCDPISGHTALYWYRQSLGQGPEFLIYFQGTGAADDSGLPNDRFFAVRPEGSVSTLKIQRTERGDSAVYLCASSLTSSRFDEQFFGPGTRLTVL.

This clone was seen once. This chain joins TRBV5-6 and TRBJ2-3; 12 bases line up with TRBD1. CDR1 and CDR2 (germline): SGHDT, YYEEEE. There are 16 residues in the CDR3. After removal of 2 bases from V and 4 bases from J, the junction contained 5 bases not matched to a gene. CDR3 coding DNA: TGTGCCAGCAGCTTCCGGGACAGGGGGCTTGCAGATACGCAGTATTTT. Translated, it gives CASSFRDRGLADTQYF.

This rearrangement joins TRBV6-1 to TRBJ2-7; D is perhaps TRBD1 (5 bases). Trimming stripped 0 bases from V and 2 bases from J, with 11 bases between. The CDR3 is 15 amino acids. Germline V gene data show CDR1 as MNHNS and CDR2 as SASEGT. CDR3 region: CASSEALQVTYEQYF. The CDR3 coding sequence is TGTGCCAGCAGTGAAGCGCTACAGGTTACCTACGAGCAGTACTTC.

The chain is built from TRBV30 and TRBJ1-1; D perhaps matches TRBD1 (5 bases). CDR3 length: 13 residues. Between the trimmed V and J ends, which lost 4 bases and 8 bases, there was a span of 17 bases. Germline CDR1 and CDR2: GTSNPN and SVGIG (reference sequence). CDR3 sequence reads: CAWISVGTEEAFF. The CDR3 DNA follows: TGTGCCTGGATAAGCGTGGGGACGGAGGAAGCTTTCTTT.